A single sample is the source of the 10 T cell receptor beta chains below, sequenced in a study of blood T cell repertoires in COVID-19. Sequenced by immunoSEQ multiplex PCR; TCRdb stores in-frame clones only, minus some. This repertoire shows some 300,000 clones, about 90% found once; its top ten account for roughly a tenth. Sequenced input: PBMCs or T cells enriched from blood (not recorded which). The origin of the receptors is a woman under 40 who had recovered from COVID-19.

The rearrangement joins TRBV19 to TRBJ2-2, with 8 bases aligning to TRBD1. The trim removed 4 bases at V and 1 base at J, leaving 14 bases unmatched. Germline CDR1 is LNHDA and CDR2 is SQIVND (reference sequence). CDR3 size: 19 residues. CDR3 amino acids: CASSTTGTGLLLNTGELFF. Here the CDR3 DNA reads TGTGCCAGTAGTACGACCGGGACAGGCCTACTATTGAACACCGGGGAGCTGTTTTTT.

This clone has just one count. This chain links TRBV5-1 with TRBJ1-1; 9 bases line up with TRBD1. CDR1 SGHRS and CDR2 YFSETQ come from the germline V gene. The CDR3 extends over 14 amino acids. Unmatched junction bases numbered 6, after V lost 3 bases and J lost 6 bases. The CDR3 coding sequence is TGCGCCAGCAGCTGGGGGACAGGGAAGTCTGAAGCTTTCTTT. As protein: CASSWGTGKSEAFF.

The chain joins TRBV7-2 to TRBJ1-1; weak D call: TRBD1 (6 bases). V lost 1 base and J lost 4, with 13 bases in between. The CDR3 consists of 15 residues. Germline CDR1 SGHTA, CDR2 FQGNSA. CDR3 DNA sequence: TGTGCCAGCAGCTTAGTAACAGGGAGTGCCACTGAAGCTTTCTTT. Translating it yields CASSLVTGSATEAFF.

This clone was counted once. This chain links TRBV7-9 with TRBJ1-2, with TRBD1 as a possible D gene (6 bases). Between the trimmed V and J ends, which lost 4 bases and 4 bases, there was a span of 10 bases. The CDR3 is made up of 13 amino acids. Germline lookup yields CDR1 SEHNR and CDR2 FQNEAQ (reference sequence). The chain's CDR3 is CASSSQGVYGYTF. CDR3 sequence (DNA): TGTGCCAGCAGCTCACAGGGTGTCTATGGCTACACCTTC. The full variable domain, its missing parts supplied by reference TRBV7-9 and TRBJ1-2, is DTGVSQNPRHKITKRGQNVTFRCDPISEHNRLYWYRQTLGQGPEFLTYFQNEAQLEKSRLLSDRFSAERPKGSFSTLEIQRTEQGDSAMYLCASSSQGVYGYTFGSGTRLTVV.

In its sample, this clone was seen once. The chain joins TRBV6-5 to TRBJ2-7; maybe TRBD1 (6 bases). Trimming removed 6 bases at V and 7 bases at J, with 19 bases between. Germline values: CDR1 MNHEY, CDR2 SVGAGI. The CDR3 extends over 14 amino acids. For the CDR3, the DNA is TGTGCCAGCAGCCCCACAGGGTCCCCGGGGGAGCAGTACTTC. This codes for CASSPTGSPGEQYF.

The V and J genes are TRBV7-2 and TRBJ2-2, with D maybe TRBD1 (5 bases). CDR1 and CDR2 from the germline V gene are SGHTA and FQGNSA. V gave up 7 bases and J gave up 1 base, with 7 bases separating them. There are 13 residues in the CDR3. CDR3 coding DNA: TGTGCCAGCATCAGGGTGAACACCGGGGAGCTGTTTTTT. It is translated as CASIRVNTGELFF. The variable domain in full, completed from reference TRBV7-2 and TRBJ2-2, reads GAGVSQSPSNKVTEKGKDVELRCDPISGHTALYWYRQSLGQGLEFLIYFQGNSAPDKSGLPSDRFSAERTGGSVSTLTIQRTQQEDSAVYLCASIRVNTGELFFGEGSRLTVL.

The J gene is TRBJ2-1, the V gene TRBV4-1, with TRBD1 matching over 10 bases. This CDR3 is 18 amino acids long. Germline-derived CDR1 and CDR2 are MGHRA and YSYEKL. V dropped 2 bases and J dropped 5; count of bases not matched to a gene: 12. For the CDR3, the DNA is TGCGCCAGCAGCCAAATGCTGGCAATGGGGACAGGGGACAATGAGCAGTTCTTC. Its protein product is CASSQMLAMGTGDNEQFF.

This clone has a single count. The CDR3: CASSVGSGYEQYF. The CDR3 region has the DNA TGTGCCAGCAGTGTTGGTTCCGGGTACGAGCAGTACTTC. The J gene is TRBJ2-7, the V gene TRBV6-4; no firm D call. The CDR3 is 13 amino acids. Germline V lookup: CDR1 MRHNA, CDR2 SNTAGT. V lost 4 bases and J 4 bases, leaving 11 bases between the germline ends.

This rearrangement joins TRBV6-5 to TRBJ2-1, with TRBD1 identical over 9 bases. Germline V gene data show CDR1 as MNHEY and CDR2 as SVGAGI. The CDR3 runs 15 residues. After removal of 5 bases from V and 9 bases from J, the junction contained 11 bases not matched to a gene. Here the CDR3 reads CASSRTGGIRSEQFF. CDR3 bases: TGTGCCAGCAGTCGAACAGGGGGCATTAGAAGTGAGCAGTTCTTC.

This rearrangement joins TRBV4-2 to TRBJ1-4, with 7 nucleotides matching TRBD1. V lost 2 bases, J lost 3 bases, and 15 bases stayed unmatched. The CDR3 has 19 amino acids. The germline gives CDR1 LGHNA, CDR2 YNFKEQ. CDR3 in amino acids: CASSQRTRRGGLPNEKLFF. The DNA of the CDR3 is TGTGCCAGCAGCCAACGAACGAGAAGAGGGGGCCTACCTAATGAAAAACTGTTTTTT.